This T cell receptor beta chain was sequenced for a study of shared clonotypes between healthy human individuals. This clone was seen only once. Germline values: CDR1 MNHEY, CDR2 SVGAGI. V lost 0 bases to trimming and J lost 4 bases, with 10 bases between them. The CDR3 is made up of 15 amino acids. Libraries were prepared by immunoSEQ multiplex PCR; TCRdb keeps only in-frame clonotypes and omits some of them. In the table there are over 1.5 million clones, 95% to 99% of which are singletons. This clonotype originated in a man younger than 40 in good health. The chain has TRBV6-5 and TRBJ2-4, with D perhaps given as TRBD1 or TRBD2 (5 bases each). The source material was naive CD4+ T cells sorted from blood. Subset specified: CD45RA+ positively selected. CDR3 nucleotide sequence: TGTGCCAGCAGTTACTCGATAGAGGGGAAAAACATTCAGTACTTC. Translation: CASSYSIEGKNIQYF.